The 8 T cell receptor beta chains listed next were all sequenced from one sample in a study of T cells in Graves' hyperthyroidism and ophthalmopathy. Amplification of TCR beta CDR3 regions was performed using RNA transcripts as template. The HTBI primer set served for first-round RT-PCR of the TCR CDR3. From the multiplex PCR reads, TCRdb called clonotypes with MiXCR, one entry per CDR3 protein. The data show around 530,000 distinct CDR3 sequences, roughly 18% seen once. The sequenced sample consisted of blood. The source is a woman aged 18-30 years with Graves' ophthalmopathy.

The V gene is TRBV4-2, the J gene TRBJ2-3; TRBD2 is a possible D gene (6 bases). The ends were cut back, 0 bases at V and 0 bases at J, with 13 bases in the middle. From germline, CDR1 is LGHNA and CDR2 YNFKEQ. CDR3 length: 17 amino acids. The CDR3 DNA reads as TGTGCCAGCAGCCAAGATCCACCAGGGACTAGCACAGATACGCAGTATTTT. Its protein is CASSQDPPGTSTDTQYF.

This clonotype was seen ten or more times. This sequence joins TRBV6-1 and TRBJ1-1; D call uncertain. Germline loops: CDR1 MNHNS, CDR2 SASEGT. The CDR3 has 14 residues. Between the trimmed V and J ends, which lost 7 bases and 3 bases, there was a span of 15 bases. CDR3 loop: CASTPFDGDTEAFF. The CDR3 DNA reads TGTGCCAGCACTCCTTTCGACGGGGACACTGAAGCTTTCTTT.

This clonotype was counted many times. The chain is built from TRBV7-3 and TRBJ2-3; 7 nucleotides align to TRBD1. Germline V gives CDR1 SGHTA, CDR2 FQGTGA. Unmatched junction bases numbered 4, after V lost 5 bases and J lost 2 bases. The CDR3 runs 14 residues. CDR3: CASSQGQITDTQYF. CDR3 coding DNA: TGTGCCAGCAGCCAGGGACAGATCACAGATACGCAGTATTTT.

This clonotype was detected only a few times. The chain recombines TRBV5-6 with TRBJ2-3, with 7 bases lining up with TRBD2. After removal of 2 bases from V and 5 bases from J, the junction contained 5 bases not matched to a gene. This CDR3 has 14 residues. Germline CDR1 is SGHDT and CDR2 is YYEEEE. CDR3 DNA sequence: TGTGCCAGCAGCTTCGGACTAGGTGAAGATACGCAGTATTTT. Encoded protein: CASSFGLGEDTQYF.

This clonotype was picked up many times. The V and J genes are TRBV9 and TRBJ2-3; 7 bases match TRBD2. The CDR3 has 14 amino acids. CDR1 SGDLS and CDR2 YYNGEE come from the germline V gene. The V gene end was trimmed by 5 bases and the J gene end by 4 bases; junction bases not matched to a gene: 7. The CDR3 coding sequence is TGTGCCAGCAGTTCCGGACTAGGGTCAGATACGCAGTATTTT. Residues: CASSSGLGSDTQYF.

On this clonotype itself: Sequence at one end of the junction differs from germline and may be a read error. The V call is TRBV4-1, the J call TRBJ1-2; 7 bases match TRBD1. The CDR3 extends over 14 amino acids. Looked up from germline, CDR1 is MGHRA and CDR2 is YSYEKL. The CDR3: CASSQGGKTYGYTF. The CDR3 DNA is TGTGCCAGCAGCCAGGGGGGTAAGACCTACGGCTACACCTTC.

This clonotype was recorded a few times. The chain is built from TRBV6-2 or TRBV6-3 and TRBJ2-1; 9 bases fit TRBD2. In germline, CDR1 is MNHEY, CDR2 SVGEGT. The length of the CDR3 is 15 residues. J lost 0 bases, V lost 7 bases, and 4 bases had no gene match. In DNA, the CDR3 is TGTGCCAGCACAGTTAGCGGGAGCTCCTACAATGAGCAGTTCTTC. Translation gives CASTVSGSSYNEQFF.

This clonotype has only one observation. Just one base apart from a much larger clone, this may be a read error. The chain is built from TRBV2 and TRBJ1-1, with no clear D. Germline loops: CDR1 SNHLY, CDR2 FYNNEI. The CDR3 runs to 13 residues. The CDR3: CASSYQISTGAFF. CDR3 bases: TGTGCCAGCAGTTACCAGATATCCACTGGAGCTTTCTTT.